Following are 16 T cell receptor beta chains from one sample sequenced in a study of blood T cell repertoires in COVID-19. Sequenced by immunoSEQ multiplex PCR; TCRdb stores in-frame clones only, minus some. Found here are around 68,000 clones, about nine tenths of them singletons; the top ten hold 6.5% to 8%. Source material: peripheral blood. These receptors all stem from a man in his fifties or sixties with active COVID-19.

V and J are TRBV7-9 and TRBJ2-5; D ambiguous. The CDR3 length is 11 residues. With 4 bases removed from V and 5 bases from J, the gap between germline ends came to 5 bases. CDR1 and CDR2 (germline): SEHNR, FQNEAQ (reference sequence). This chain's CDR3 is CASSSRETQYF. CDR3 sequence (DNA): TGTGCCAGCAGCTCTCGGGAGACCCAGTACTTC.

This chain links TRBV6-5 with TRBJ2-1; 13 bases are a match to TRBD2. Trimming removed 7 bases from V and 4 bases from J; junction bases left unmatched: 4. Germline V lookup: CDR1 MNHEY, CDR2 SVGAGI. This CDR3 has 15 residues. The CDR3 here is CASIRLAGGYNEQFF. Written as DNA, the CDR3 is TGTGCCAGCATCCGACTAGCGGGAGGTTACAATGAGCAGTTCTTC.

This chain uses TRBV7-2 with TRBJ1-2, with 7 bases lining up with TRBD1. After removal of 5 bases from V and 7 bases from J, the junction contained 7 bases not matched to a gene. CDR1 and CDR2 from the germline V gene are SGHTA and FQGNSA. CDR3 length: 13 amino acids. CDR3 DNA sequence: TGTGCCAGCAGCCAAGATACAGGGGCTGGCTACACCTTC. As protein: CASSQDTGAGYTF. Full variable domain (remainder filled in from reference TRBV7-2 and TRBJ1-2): GAGVSQSPSNKVTEKGKDVELRCDPISGHTALYWYRQSLGQGLEFLIYFQGNSAPDKSGLPSDRFSAERTGGSVSTLTIQRTQQEDSAVYLCASSQDTGAGYTFGSGTRLTVV.

Written as DNA, the CDR3 is TGTGCCACCAGTGGTGCTTCCGGGACAGGGGGCGCCGGGAACACCGGGGAGCTGTTTTTT. It yields the protein CATSGASGTGGAGNTGELFF. The chain uses TRBV24-1 and TRBJ2-2, with TRBD1 matching 12 bases. CDR1 is KGHDR and CDR2 is SFDVKD in the germline V gene. With V trimmed by 5 bases and J by 1 base, 13 bases remained unmatched. This CDR3 region has 20 residues.

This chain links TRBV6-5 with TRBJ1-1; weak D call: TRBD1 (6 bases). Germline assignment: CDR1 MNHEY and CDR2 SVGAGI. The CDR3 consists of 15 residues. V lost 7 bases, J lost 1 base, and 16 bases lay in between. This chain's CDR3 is CASTPGGGENTEAFF. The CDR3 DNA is TGTGCCAGCACTCCCGGTGGGGGCGAGAACACTGAAGCTTTCTTT.

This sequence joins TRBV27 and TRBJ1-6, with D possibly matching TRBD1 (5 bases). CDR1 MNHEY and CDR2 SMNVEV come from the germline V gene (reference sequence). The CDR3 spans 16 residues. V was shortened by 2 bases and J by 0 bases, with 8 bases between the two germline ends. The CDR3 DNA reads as TGTGCCAGCAGTTTACAGGGCAGCTCCTATAATTCACCCCTCCACTTT. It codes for CASSLQGSSYNSPLHF.

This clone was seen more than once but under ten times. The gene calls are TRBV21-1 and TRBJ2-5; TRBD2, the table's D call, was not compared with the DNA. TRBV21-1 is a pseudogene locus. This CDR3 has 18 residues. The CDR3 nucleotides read TGTGCCAGCAGCACCCGACTAGCGGGAGACCATAGACGGGGGACCCAGTACTTC. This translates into CASSTRLAGDHRRGTQYF.

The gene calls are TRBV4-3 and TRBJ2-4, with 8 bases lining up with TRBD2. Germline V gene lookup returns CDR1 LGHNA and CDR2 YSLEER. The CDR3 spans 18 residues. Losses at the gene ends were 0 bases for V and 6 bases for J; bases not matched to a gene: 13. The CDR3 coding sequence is TGCGCCAGCAGCCAAGATGGACCCGGGAGGGGTTTTAGAAACATTCAGTACTTC. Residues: CASSQDGPGRGFRNIQYF.

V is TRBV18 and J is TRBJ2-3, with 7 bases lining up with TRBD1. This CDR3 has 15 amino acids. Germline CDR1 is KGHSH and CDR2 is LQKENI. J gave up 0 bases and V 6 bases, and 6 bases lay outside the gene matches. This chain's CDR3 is CASSPNRGSTDTQYF. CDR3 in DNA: TGTGCCAGCTCTCCAAACAGGGGAAGCACAGATACGCAGTATTTT.

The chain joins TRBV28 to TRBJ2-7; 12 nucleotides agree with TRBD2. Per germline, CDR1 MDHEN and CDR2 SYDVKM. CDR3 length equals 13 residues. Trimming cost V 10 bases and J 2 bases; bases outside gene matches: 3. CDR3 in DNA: TGTGCCACGACTAGCGGGAGCCCCTACGAGCAGTACTTC. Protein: CATTSGSPYEQYF.

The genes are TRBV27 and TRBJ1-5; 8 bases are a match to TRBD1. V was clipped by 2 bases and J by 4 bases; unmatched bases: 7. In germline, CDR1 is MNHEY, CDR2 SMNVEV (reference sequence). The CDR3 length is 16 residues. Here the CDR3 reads CASSLAAGGFNQPQHF. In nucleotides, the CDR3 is TGTGCCAGCAGTTTAGCGGCAGGGGGCTTTAATCAGCCCCAGCATTTT.

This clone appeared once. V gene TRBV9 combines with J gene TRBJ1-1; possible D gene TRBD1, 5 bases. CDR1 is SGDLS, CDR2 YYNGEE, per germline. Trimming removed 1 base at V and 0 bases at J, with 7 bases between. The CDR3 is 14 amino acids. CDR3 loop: CASSVRQLNTEAFF. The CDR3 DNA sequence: TGTGCCAGCAGCGTACGACAGTTGAACACTGAAGCTTTCTTT.

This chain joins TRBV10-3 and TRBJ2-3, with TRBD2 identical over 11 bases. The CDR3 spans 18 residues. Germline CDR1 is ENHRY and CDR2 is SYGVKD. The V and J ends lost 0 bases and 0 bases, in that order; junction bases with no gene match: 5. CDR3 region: CAISESSGGARSTDTQYF. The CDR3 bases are TGTGCCATCAGTGAGTCTAGCGGGGGGGCCCGTAGCACAGATACGCAGTATTTT.

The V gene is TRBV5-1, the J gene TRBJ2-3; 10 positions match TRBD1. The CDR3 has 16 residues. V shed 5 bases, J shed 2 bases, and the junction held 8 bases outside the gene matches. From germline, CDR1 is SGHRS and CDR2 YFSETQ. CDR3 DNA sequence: TGCGCCAGCAGAATGGGGACAGGGGTCTCCACAGATACGCAGTATTTT. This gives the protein CASRMGTGVSTDTQYF.

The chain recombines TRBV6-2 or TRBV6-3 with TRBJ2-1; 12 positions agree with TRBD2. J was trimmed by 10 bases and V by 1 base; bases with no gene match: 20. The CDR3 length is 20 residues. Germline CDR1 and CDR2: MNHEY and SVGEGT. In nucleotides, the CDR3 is TGTGCCAGCAGTTACTTCGGGTATGGTACTAGCGGGAGGACGGCTCCAGAGCAGTTCTTC. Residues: CASSYFGYGTSGRTAPEQFF.

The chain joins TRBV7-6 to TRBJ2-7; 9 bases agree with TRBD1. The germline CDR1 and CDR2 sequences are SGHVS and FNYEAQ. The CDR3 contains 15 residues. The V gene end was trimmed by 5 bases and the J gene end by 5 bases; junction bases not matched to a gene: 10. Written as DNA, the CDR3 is TGTGCCAGCAGCCCGTCCGGGACAGGGTCCGACGAGCAGTACTTC. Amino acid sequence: CASSPSGTGSDEQYF.